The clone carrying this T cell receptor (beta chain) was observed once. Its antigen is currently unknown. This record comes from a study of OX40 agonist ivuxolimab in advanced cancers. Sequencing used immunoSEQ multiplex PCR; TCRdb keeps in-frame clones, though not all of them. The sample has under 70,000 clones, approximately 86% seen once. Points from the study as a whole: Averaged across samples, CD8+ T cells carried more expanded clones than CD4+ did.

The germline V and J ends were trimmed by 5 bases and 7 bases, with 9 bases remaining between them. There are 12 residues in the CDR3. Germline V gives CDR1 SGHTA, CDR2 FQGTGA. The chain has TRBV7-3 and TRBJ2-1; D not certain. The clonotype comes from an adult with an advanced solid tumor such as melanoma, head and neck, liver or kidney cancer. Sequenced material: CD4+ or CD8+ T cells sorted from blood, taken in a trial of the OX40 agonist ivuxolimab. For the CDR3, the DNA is TGTGCCAGCAGCACAGATGGTAATGAGCAGTTCTTC. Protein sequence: CASSTDGNEQFF. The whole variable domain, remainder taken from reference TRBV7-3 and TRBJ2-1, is GAGVSQTPSNKVTEKGKYVELRCDPISGHTALYWYRQSLGQGPEFLIYFQGTGAADDSGLPNDRFFAVRPEGSVSTLKIQRTERGDSAVYLCASSTDGNEQFFGPGTRLTVL.